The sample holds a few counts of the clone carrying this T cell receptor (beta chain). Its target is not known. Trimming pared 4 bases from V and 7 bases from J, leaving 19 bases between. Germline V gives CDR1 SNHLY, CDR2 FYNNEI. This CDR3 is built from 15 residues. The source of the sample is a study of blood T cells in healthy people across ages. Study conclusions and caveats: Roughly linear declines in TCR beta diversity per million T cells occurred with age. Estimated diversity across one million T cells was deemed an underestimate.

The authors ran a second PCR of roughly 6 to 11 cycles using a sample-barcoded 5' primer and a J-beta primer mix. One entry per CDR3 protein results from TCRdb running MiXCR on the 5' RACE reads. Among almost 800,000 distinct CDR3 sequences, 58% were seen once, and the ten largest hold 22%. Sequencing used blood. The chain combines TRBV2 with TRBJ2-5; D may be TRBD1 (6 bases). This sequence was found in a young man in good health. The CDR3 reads CASSVGRGQGGTQYF. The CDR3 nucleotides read TGTGCCAGCAGTGTCGGCAGGGGACAAGGAGGGACCCAGTACTTC.